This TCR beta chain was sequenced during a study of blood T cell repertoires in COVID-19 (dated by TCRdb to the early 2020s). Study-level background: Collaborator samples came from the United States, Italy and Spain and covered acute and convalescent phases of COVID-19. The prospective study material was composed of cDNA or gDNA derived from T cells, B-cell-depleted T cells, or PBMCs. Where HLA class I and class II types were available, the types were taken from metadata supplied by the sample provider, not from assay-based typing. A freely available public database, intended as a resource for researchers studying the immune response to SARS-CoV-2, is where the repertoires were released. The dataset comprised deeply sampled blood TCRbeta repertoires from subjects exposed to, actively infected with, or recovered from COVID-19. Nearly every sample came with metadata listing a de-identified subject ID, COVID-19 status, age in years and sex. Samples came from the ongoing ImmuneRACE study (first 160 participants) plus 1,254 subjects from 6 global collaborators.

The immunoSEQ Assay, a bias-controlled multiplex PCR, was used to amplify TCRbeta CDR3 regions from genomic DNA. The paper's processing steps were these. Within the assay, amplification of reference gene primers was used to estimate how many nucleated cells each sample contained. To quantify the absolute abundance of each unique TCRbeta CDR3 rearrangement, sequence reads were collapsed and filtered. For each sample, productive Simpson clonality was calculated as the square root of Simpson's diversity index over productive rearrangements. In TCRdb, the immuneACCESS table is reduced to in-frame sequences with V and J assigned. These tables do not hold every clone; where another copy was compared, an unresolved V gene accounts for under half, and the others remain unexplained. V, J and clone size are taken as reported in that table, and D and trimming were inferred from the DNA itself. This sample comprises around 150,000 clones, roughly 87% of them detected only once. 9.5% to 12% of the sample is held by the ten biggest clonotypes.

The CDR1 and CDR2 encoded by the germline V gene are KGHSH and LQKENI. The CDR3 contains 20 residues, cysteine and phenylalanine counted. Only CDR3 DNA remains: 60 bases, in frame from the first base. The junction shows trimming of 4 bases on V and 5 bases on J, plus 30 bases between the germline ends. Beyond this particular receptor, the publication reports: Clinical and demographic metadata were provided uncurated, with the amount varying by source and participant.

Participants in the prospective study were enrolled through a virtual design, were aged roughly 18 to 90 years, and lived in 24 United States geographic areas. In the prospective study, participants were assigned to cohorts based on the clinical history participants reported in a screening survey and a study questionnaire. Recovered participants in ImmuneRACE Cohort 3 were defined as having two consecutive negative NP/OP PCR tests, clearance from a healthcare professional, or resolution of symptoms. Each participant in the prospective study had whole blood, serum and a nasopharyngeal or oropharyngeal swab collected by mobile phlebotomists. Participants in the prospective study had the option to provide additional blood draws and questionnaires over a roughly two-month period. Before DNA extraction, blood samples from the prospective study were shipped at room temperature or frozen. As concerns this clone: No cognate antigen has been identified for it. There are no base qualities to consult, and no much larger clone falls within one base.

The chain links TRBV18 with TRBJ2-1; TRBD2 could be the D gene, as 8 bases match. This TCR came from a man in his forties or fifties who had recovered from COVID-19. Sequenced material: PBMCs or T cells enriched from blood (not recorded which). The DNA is TGTGCCAGCTCACTACTGACAGGGTCGGGTGTAGCTAGCGGGCACAATGAGCAGTTCTTC. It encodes CASSLLTGSGVASGHNEQFF.